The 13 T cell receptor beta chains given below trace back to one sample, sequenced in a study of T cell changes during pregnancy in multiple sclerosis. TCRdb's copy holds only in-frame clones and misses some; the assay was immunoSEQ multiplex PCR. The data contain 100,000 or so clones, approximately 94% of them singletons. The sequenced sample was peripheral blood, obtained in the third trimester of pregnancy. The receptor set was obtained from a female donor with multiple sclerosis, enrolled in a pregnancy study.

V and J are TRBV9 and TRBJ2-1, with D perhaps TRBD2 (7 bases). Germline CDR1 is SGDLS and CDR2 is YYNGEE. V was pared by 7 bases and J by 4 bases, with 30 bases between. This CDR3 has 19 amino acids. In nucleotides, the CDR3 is TGTGCCAGCCGGGGGTCAGGGGATGGGAGGGACCTCCGGTACAATGAGCAGTTCTTC. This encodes CASRGSGDGRDLRYNEQFF.

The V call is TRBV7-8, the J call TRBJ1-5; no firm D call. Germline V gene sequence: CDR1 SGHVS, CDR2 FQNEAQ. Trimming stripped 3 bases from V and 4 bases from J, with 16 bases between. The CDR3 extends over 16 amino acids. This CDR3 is CASSFRRAARNQPQHF. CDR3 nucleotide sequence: TGTGCCAGCAGCTTCAGGAGGGCGGCGCGAAATCAGCCCCAGCATTTT.

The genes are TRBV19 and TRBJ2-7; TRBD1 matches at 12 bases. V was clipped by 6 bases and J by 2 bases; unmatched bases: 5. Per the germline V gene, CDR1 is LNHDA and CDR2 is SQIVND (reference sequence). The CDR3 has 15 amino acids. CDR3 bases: TGTGCCAGTAGCCCGGGGACAGGGGGCCCCTACGAGCAGTACTTC. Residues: CASSPGTGGPYEQYF.

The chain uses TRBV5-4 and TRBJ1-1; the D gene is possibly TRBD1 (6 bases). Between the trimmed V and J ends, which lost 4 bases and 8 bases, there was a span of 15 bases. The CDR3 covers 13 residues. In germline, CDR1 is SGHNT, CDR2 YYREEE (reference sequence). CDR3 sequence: CASSLETGPEAFF. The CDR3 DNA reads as TGTGCCAGCAGCCTAGAGACAGGACCCGAAGCTTTCTTT.

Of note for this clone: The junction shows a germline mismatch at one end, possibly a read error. The CDR3 DNA sequence: TGTGCTAGCAGCCCACTTCGGACTAGCGGGAACAATGAGCAGTTCTTC. Its protein is CASSPLRTSGNNEQFF. The gene calls are TRBV7-7 and TRBJ2-1; 12 bases line up with TRBD2. Per the germline V gene, CDR1 is SSHAT and CDR2 is FNYEAQ (reference sequence). This CDR3 comprises 16 residues.

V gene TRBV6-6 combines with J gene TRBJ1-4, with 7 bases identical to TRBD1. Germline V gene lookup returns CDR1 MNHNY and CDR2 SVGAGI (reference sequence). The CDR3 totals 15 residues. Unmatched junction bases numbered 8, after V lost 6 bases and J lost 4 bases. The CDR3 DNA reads TGTGCCAGCAGCGACCCAGGGGGTAGTAATGAAAAACTGTTTTTT. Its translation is CASSDPGGSNEKLFF.

Here the CDR3 DNA reads TGTGCCAGCATTTTAGACAGGGGTATCACAGATACGCAGTATTTT. It specifies CASILDRGITDTQYF. The rearrangement links TRBV2 to TRBJ2-3, with TRBD1 matching over 8 bases. This CDR3 region has 15 residues. Germline V gives CDR1 SNHLY, CDR2 FYNNEI. The V gene end was trimmed by 7 bases and the J gene end by 2 bases; junction bases not matched to a gene: 8. The full variable domain, in which reference TRBV2 and TRBJ2-3 provide the parts outside the CDR3, is EPEVTQTPSHQVTQMGQEVILRCVPISNHLYFYWYRQILGQKVEFLVSFYNNEISEKSEIFDDQFSVERPDGSNFTLKIRSTKLEDSAMYFCASILDRGITDTQYFGPGTRLTVL.

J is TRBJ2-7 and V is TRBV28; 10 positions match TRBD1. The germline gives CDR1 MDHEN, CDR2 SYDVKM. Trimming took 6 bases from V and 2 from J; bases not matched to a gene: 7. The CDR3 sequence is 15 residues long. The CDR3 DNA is TGTGCCAGCAGCCTGAGTGGGACAGGGGCCTACGAGCAGTACTTC. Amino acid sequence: CASSLSGTGAYEQYF.

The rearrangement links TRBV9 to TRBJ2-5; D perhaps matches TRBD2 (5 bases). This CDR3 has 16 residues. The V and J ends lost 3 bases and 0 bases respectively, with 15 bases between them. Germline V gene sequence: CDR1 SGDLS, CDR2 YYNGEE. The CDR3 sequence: CASSGGAARYQETQYF. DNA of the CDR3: TGTGCCAGCAGCGGGGGAGCGGCGAGGTACCAAGAGACCCAGTACTTC.

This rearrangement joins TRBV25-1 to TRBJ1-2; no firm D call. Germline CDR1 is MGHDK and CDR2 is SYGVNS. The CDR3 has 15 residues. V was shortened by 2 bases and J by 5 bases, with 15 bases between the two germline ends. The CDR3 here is CASSERLGLAYGYTF. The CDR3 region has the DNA TGTGCCAGCAGTGAACGGCTGGGTTTAGCGTATGGCTACACCTTC.

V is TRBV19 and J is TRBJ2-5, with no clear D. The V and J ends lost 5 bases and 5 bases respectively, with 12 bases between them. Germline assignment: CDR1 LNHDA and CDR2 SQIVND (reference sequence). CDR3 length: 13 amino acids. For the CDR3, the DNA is TGTGCCAGTAGTCAAGCTATACTCGAGACCCAGTACTTC. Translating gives CASSQAILETQYF.

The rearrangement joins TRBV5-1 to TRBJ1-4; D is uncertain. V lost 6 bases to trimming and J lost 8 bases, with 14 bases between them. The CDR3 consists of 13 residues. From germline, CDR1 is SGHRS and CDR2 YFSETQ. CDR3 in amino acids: CASTETPGEKLFF. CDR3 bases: TGCGCCAGCACCGAGACCCCCGGGGAAAAACTGTTTTTT.

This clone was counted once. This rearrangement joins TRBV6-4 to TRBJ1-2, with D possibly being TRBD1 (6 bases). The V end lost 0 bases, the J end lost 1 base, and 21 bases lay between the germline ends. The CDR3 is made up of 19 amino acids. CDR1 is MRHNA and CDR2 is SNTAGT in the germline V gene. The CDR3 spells CASSDSREARGGLNYGYTF. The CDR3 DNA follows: TGTGCCAGCAGTGACTCGAGGGAGGCGAGGGGGGGTCTTAACTATGGCTACACCTTC.